The T cell receptor (beta chain) described here comes from a study of CD8+ T cells in alopecia areata. cDNA reverse transcribed from extracted RNA served as the sequencing template. TCRdb's table, derived via immunoSEQ multiplex PCR, lists solely in-frame clones and lacks some. The sample has about 150,000 clones, more than 55% seen once. Per germline, CDR1 SQVTM and CDR2 ANQGSEA. CDR3 length: 11 amino acids. With 1 base removed from V and 8 bases from J, the gap between germline ends came to 8 bases. The V call is TRBV29-1, the J call TRBJ1-1; D remains ambiguous. Material for sequencing was CD8+ T cells sorted from blood. This sequence was found in a human donor in good health. The CDR3 sequence is CSVEVLGEAFF. CDR3 nucleotides: TGCAGCGTTGAAGTCTTGGGGGAAGCTTTCTTT. Based on the CDR3 plus reference TRBV29-1 and TRBJ1-1, the full variable domain is SAVISQKPSRDICQRGTSLTIQCQVDSQVTMMFWYRQQPGQSLTLIATANQGSEATYESGFVIDKFPISRPNLTFSTLTVSNMSPEDSSIYLCSVEVLGEAFFGQGTRLTVV.